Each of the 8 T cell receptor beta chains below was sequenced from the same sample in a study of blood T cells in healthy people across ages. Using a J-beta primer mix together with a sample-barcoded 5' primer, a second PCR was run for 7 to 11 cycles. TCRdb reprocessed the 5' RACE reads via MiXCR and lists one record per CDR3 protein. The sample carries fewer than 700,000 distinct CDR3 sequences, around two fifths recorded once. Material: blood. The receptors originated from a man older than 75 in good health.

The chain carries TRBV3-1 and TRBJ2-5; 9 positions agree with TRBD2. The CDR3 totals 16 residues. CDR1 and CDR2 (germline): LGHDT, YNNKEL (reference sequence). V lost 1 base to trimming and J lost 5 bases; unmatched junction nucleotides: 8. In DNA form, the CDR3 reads TGTGCCAGCAGCCAAGGGGTAGCGGGGGTTAGGGAGACCCAGTACTTC. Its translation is CASSQGVAGVRETQYF.

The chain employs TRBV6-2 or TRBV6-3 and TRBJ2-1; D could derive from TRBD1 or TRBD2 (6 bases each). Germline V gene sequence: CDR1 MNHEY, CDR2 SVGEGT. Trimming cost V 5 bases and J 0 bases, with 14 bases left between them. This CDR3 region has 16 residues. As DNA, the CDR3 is TGTGCCAGCAGTAGACTAGGGGGGAGCTCCTACAATGAGCAGTTCTTC. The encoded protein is CASSRLGGSSYNEQFF.

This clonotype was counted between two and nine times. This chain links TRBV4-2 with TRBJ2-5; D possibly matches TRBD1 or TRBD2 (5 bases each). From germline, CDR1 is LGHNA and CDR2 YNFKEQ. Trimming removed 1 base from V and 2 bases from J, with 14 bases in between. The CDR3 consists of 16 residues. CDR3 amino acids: CASSQGGQGAQETQYF. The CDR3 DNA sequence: TGTGCCAGCAGCCAAGGCGGGCAGGGCGCTCAAGAGACCCAGTACTTC.

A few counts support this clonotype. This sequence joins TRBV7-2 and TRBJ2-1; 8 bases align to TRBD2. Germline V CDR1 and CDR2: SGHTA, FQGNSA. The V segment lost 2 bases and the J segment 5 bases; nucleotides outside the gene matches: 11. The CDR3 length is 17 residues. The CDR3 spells CASSLRRSGRSHNEQFF. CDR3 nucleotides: TGTGCCAGCAGCTTACGCCGGAGCGGGAGAAGCCACAATGAGCAGTTCTTC. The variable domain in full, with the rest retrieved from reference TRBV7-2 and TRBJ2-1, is GAGVSQSPSNKVTEKGKDVELRCDPISGHTALYWYRQSLGQGLEFLIYFQGNSAPDKSGLPSDRFSAERTGGSVSTLTIQRTQQEDSAVYLCASSLRRSGRSHNEQFFGPGTRLTVL.

The CDR3 sequence: CASSSLAGGRGDTQYF. The CDR3 DNA reads TGCGCCAGCAGCTCCCTAGCGGGAGGGCGAGGAGATACGCAGTATTTT. The V and J genes are TRBV5-1 and TRBJ2-3; 12 bases are shared with TRBD2. J gave up 5 bases and V 3 bases, and 7 bases lay outside the gene matches. Per the germline V gene, CDR1 is SGHRS and CDR2 is YFSETQ. This CDR3 spans 16 amino acids.

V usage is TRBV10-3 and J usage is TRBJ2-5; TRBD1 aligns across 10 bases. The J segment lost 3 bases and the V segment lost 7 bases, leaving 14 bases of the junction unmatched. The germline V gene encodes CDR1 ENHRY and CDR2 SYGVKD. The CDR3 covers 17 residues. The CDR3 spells CAIKRDRGSDREETQYF. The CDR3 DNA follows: TGTGCCATCAAAAGGGACAGGGGAAGCGACAGGGAAGAGACCCAGTACTTC.

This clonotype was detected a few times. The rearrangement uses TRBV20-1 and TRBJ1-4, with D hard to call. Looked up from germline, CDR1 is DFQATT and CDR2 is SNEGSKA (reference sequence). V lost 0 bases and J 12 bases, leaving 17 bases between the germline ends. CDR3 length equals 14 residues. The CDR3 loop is CSARDRNRETELFF. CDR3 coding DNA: TGCAGTGCTAGAGATAGGAACCGCGAAACGGAACTGTTTTTT.

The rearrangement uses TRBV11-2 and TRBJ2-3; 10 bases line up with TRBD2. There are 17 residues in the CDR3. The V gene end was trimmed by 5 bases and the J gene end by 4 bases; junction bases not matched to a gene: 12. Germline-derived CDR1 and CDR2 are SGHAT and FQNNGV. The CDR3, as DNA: TGTGCCAGCAGCCCCCAGCGGGGGGGCGGTGACGCAGATACGCAGTATTTT. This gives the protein CASSPQRGGGDADTQYF. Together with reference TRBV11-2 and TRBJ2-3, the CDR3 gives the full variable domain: EAGVAQSPRYKIIEKRQSVAFWCNPISGHATLYWYQQILGQGPKLLIQFQNNGVVDDSQLPKDRFSAERLKGVDSTLKIQPAKLEDSAVYLCASSPQRGGGDADTQYFGPGTRLTVL.